This is a list of T cell receptor beta chains from one sample in a study of cytomegalovirus exposure and HLA in healthy donors. Clones were read by immunoSEQ multiplex PCR, and TCRdb kept only the in-frame ones, dropping some. The listing contains roughly 70,000 clones. Sample: PBMCs. Every receptor here comes from a man aged 40-49 years in good health and CMV-seronegative. Each CDR3 is given with its conserved first and last residue. The D gene is left open where the match is weak.

V gene: TRBV27
D gene: NA
J gene: TRBJ1-2
CDR3 DNA: TGTGCCAGCAGATGGGGAGGTTCTGGCTATGGCTACACCTTC
CDR3 protein: CASRWGGSGYGYTF

V gene: TRBV6-5
D gene: TRBD1
J gene: TRBJ1-4
CDR3 DNA: TGTGCCAGCAGTTACCGCCAGGGACAGGCTAATGAAAAACTGTTTTTT
CDR3 protein: CASSYRQGQANEKLFF

V gene: TRBV4-1
D gene: TRBD1
J gene: TRBJ2-7
CDR3 DNA: TGCGCCAGCAGCCCCGGGACAGAGAGAAACTACGAGCAGTACTTC
CDR3 protein: CASSPGTERNYEQYF

V gene: TRBV29-1
D gene: NA
J gene: TRBJ1-1
CDR3 DNA: TGCAGCGGAACCCGGCGGGGGAGGACTGAAGCTTTCTTT
CDR3 protein: CSGTRRGRTEAFF

V gene: TRBV9
D gene: NA
J gene: TRBJ2-3
CDR3 DNA: TGTGCCAGTTCGAAGCGGAGCACAGATACGCAGTATTTT
CDR3 protein: CASSKRSTDTQYF

V gene: TRBV6-5
D gene: NA
J gene: TRBJ2-3
CDR3 DNA: TGTGCCAGCACCTATTCAGATACGCAGTATTTT
CDR3 protein: CASTYSDTQYF

V gene: TRBV2
D gene: TRBD1
J gene: TRBJ1-1
CDR3 DNA: TGTGCCAGCAGATTGGACAGGCAGATCACTGAAGCTTTCTTT
CDR3 protein: CASRLDRQITEAFF

V gene: TRBV10-3
D gene: NA
J gene: TRBJ1-5
CDR3 DNA: TGTGCCATCAGTGGAGATAATCAGCCCCAGCATTTT
CDR3 protein: CAISGDNQPQHF

V gene: TRBV19
D gene: TRBD1
J gene: TRBJ1-5
CDR3 DNA: TGTGCCAGTGGGGGGACAGGCGATCAGCCCCAGCATTTT
CDR3 protein: CASGGTGDQPQHF

V gene: TRBV6-1
D gene: NA
J gene: TRBJ2-3
CDR3 DNA: TGTGCCAGCAGTGAGAATCCTAGCGCGGATACGCAGTATTTT
CDR3 protein: CASSENPSADTQYF

V gene: TRBV5-3
D gene: TRBD1
J gene: TRBJ1-3
CDR3 DNA: TGTGCCAGAAGCTTAAAAAGAATAGGGACAGGCCACTCTGGAAACACCATATATTTT
CDR3 protein: CARSLKRIGTGHSGNTIYF

V gene: TRBV5-5
D gene: NA
J gene: TRBJ1-2
CDR3 DNA: TGTGCCAGCAGCGAAGCCCCAGGGCAAGACTATGGCTACACCTTC
CDR3 protein: CASSEAPGQDYGYTF

V gene: TRBV6-1
D gene: NA
J gene: TRBJ1-5
CDR3 DNA: TGTGCCAGCAGTCACTCCCAGAATACAGGGCCCCAGCATTTT
CDR3 protein: CASSHSQNTGPQHF

V gene: TRBV10-3
D gene: TRBD1
J gene: TRBJ1-2
CDR3 DNA: TGTGCCATCAGTAGATCCGGGACAGAGTATGGCTACACCTTC
CDR3 protein: CAISRSGTEYGYTF

V gene: TRBV18
D gene: TRBD1
J gene: TRBJ2-3
CDR3 DNA: TGTGCCAGCTCACCCGGACAGGGGGCCGATCAGCCCCAGTATTTT
CDR3 protein: CASSPGQGADQPQYF

V gene: TRBV9
D gene: NA
J gene: TRBJ1-1
CDR3 DNA: TGTGCCAGCAGCGTAATTACAGGAGCCAACACTGAAGCTTTCTTT
CDR3 protein: CASSVITGANTEAFF

V gene: TRBV25-1
D gene: NA
J gene: TRBJ1-6
CDR3 DNA: TGTGCCAGCAGTGAATGGGCGGGGAATTCACCCCTCCACTTT
CDR3 protein: CASSEWAGNSPLHF

V gene: TRBV5-5
D gene: NA
J gene: TRBJ2-5
CDR3 DNA: TGTGCCAGCAGCTCAACCAGGGGCACTTTCCAAGAGACCCAGTACTTC
CDR3 protein: CASSSTRGTFQETQYF

V gene: TRBV7-9
D gene: NA
J gene: TRBJ2-7
CDR3 DNA: TGTGCCAGCAGCTTAGACGTAGACACCTACGAGCAGTACTTC
CDR3 protein: CASSLDVDTYEQYF

V gene: TRBV14
D gene: TRBD1
J gene: TRBJ1-2
CDR3 DNA: TGTGCCAGCAGCCAGGGGACAGGGACCGTCTATGGCTACACCTTC
CDR3 protein: CASSQGTGTVYGYTF

V gene: TRBV2
D gene: NA
J gene: TRBJ2-2
CDR3 DNA: TGTGCCAGCACCGGATCCGGGGACACCGGGGAGCTGTTTTTT
CDR3 protein: CASTGSGDTGELFF

V gene: TRBV27
D gene: NA
J gene: TRBJ2-4
CDR3 DNA: TGTGCCAGCAGTGACAGTTCACTAGCCAAAAACATTCAGTACTTC
CDR3 protein: CASSDSSLAKNIQYF

V gene: TRBV30
D gene: NA
J gene: TRBJ2-5
CDR3 DNA: TGTGCCTGGAGTGTTGGTACCGGGAGCCAAGAGACCCAGTACTTC
CDR3 protein: CAWSVGTGSQETQYF

V gene: TRBV4-2
D gene: TRBD1
J gene: TRBJ1-4
CDR3 DNA: TGTGCCAGCAGCCGGACGACAGGGGGCTCTGAAAAACTGTTTTTT
CDR3 protein: CASSRTTGGSEKLFF

V gene: TRBV5-1
D gene: NA
J gene: TRBJ2-1
CDR3 DNA: TGCGCCAGCAGCTTCGGGGGCTCCTACAATGAGCAGTTCTTC
CDR3 protein: CASSFGGSYNEQFF

V gene: TRBV6-1
D gene: NA
J gene: TRBJ2-7
CDR3 DNA: TGTGCCAGCGACAGGAGGCCCTCCTACGAGCAGTACTTC
CDR3 protein: CASDRRPSYEQYF

V gene: TRBV2
D gene: NA
J gene: TRBJ1-5
CDR3 DNA: TGTGCCAGCAGTGAATACGTAGGGAGGAATCAGCCCCAGCATTTT
CDR3 protein: CASSEYVGRNQPQHF

V gene: TRBV6-1
D gene: TRBD1
J gene: TRBJ1-3
CDR3 DNA: TGTGCCAGCAGTGAAGCGTCAGGGGGCTTTAGTTCGGGAAACACCATATATTTT
CDR3 protein: CASSEASGGFSSGNTIYF

V gene: TRBV7-2
D gene: NA
J gene: TRBJ2-3
CDR3 DNA: TGTGCCAGCAGTCGCGCGGATACGCAGTATTTT
CDR3 protein: CASSRADTQYF

V gene: TRBV10-3
D gene: NA
J gene: TRBJ1-5
CDR3 DNA: TGTGCCATCAGTGAATCAGAATTTAGCAATCAGCCCCAGCATTTT
CDR3 protein: CAISESEFSNQPQHF

V gene: TRBV5-1
D gene: TRBD1
J gene: TRBJ2-7
CDR3 DNA: TGCGCCAGCAGCTTAGGACAGGGTAGCTCCTACGAGCAGTACTTC
CDR3 protein: CASSLGQGSSYEQYF

V gene: TRBV7-7
D gene: TRBD1
J gene: TRBJ2-1
CDR3 DNA: TGTGCTAGCAGCCGGGGACAGGGAAGGGGATGGAATGAGCAGTTCTTC
CDR3 protein: CASSRGQGRGWNEQFF

V gene: TRBV27
D gene: NA
J gene: TRBJ2-2
CDR3 DNA: TGTGCCAGCAGTTTACAGGACAGCAGGGCCGGGGAGCTGTTTTTT
CDR3 protein: CASSLQDSRAGELFF

V gene: TRBV5-1
D gene: NA
J gene: TRBJ2-5
CDR3 DNA: TGCGCCAGCAGCTTGGATTCTAGCCCCGGGGAGACCCAGTACTTC
CDR3 protein: CASSLDSSPGETQYF

V gene: TRBV11-2
D gene: TRBD1
J gene: TRBJ2-1
CDR3 DNA: TGTGCCAGCAGCCCACGGACAGGGGGGAATGAGCAGTTCTTC
CDR3 protein: CASSPRTGGNEQFF

V gene: TRBV30
D gene: NA
J gene: TRBJ2-2
CDR3 DNA: TGTGCCTGGAGGGGCGAGTGGGGGGAATTGAGGGCCGGGGAGCTGTTTTTT
CDR3 protein: CAWRGEWGELRAGELFF

V gene: TRBV18
D gene: TRBD2
J gene: TRBJ2-5
CDR3 DNA: TGTGCCAGCTCACCACCCGCTTTCAGCGGGGGGTACCAAGAGACCCAGTACTTC
CDR3 protein: CASSPPAFSGGYQETQYF

V gene: TRBV2
D gene: TRBD1
J gene: TRBJ2-1
CDR3 DNA: TGTGCCAGCAGGGACAGGGGGGGAGACAATGAGCAGTTCTTC
CDR3 protein: CASRDRGGDNEQFF

V gene: TRBV30
D gene: TRBD2
J gene: TRBJ2-2
CDR3 DNA: TGTGCCTCGCGGGGGGATCACACCGGGGAGCTGTTTTTT
CDR3 protein: CASRGDHTGELFF

V gene: TRBV18
D gene: NA
J gene: TRBJ2-7
CDR3 DNA: TGTGCCAGCTCACCAACAGGGATCTCCTACGAGCAGTACTTC
CDR3 protein: CASSPTGISYEQYF

V gene: TRBV30
D gene: NA
J gene: TRBJ2-5
CDR3 DNA: TGTGCCGGCGCGGGGGCGAGAGAGACCCAGTACTTC
CDR3 protein: CAGAGARETQYF

V gene: TRBV28
D gene: TRBD1
J gene: TRBJ1-2
CDR3 DNA: TGTGCCAGCAGTTTGGTCCTCCAGACAGGGAAAAATCGCTACACCTTC
CDR3 protein: CASSLVLQTGKNRYTF

V gene: TRBV29-1
D gene: TRBD2
J gene: TRBJ2-2
CDR3 DNA: TGCAGCGTTGGGCTAGCGGGGGGGAACACCGGGGAGCTGTTTTTT
CDR3 protein: CSVGLAGGNTGELFF

V gene: TRBV6-5
D gene: NA
J gene: TRBJ2-7
CDR3 DNA: TGTGCCAGCAGTGACCAGGGTTACGCCTACGAGCAGTACTTC
CDR3 protein: CASSDQGYAYEQYF

V gene: TRBV5-1
D gene: TRBD1
J gene: TRBJ1-5
CDR3 DNA: TGCGCCAGCAGCTTGACAGGGGAGAGCAATCAGCCCCAGCATTTT
CDR3 protein: CASSLTGESNQPQHF

V gene: TRBV4-1
D gene: TRBD1
J gene: TRBJ2-3
CDR3 DNA: TGCGCCAGCAGCCAGGACCCGACAGGGTACACAGATACGCAGTATTTT
CDR3 protein: CASSQDPTGYTDTQYF

V gene: TRBV25-1
D gene: NA
J gene: TRBJ2-3
CDR3 DNA: TGTGCCAGCCGCGGCACAGATACGCAGTATTTT
CDR3 protein: CASRGTDTQYF

V gene: TRBV4-1
D gene: TRBD2
J gene: TRBJ2-5
CDR3 DNA: TGCGCCAGCAGCCAAGAGACTAGCGGAAGGTACCAAGAGACCCAGTACTTC
CDR3 protein: CASSQETSGRYQETQYF

V gene: TRBV6-1
D gene: NA
J gene: TRBJ2-2
CDR3 DNA: TGTGCCAGCAGTGAACAGGGTACCGGGGAGCTGTTTTTT
CDR3 protein: CASSEQGTGELFF

V gene: TRBV5-1
D gene: NA
J gene: TRBJ1-1
CDR3 DNA: TGCGCCAGCAGTACCGGGTTCAGTGGTAACACTGAAGCTTTCTTT
CDR3 protein: CASSTGFSGNTEAFF

V gene: TRBV28
D gene: NA
J gene: TRBJ2-1
CDR3 DNA: TGTGCCAGCAGTCCAGAGGGGGTCTCCTACAATGAGCAGTTCTTC
CDR3 protein: CASSPEGVSYNEQFF

V gene: TRBV19
D gene: TRBD1
J gene: TRBJ1-1
CDR3 DNA: TGTGCCAGTAGTATAGACTGGACAGGGACTGAAGCTTTCTTT
CDR3 protein: CASSIDWTGTEAFF

V gene: TRBV6-1
D gene: NA
J gene: TRBJ1-6
CDR3 DNA: TGTGCCAGCAGTGAGACAGAGTATAATAATTCACCCCTCCACTTT
CDR3 protein: CASSETEYNNSPLHF

V gene: TRBV5-6
D gene: NA
J gene: TRBJ2-7
CDR3 DNA: TGTGCCACTCTCCCTGGCGGCGGGGACAGCTCCTACGAGCAGTACTTC
CDR3 protein: CATLPGGGDSSYEQYF

V gene: TRBV7-2
D gene: NA
J gene: TRBJ1-2
CDR3 DNA: TGTGCCAGCAGCTTAGACGGGAACTATGGCTACACCTTC
CDR3 protein: CASSLDGNYGYTF

V gene: TRBV19
D gene: TRBD1
J gene: TRBJ2-7
CDR3 DNA: TGTGCCAGTAGTGTTTCGGGACAGGGGACCTACGAGCAGTACTTC
CDR3 protein: CASSVSGQGTYEQYF

V gene: TRBV18
D gene: NA
J gene: TRBJ2-7
CDR3 DNA: TGTGCCACAGGCCGGGGTTTTGACTACGAGCAGTACTTC
CDR3 protein: CATGRGFDYEQYF